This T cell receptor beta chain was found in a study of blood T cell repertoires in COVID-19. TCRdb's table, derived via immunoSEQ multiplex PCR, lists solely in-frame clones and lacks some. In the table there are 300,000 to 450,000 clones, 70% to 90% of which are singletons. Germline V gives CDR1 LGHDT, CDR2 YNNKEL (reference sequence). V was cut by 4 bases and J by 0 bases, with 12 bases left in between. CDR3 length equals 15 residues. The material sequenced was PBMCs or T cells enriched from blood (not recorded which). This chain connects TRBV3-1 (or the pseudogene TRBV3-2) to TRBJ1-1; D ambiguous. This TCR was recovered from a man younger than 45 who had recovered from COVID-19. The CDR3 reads CASSPSGGMNTEAFF. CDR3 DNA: TGTGCCAGCAGCCCCTCAGGAGGGATGAACACTGAAGCTTTCTTT.